The 29 T cell receptor beta chains below all came from one sample that was sequenced in a study of CD8+ T cells in alopecia areata. Sequencing relied on a cDNA template that was reverse transcribed from extracted RNA. This table comes from immunoSEQ multiplex PCR, and its TCRdb copy is limited to in-frame clones, with some not included. Of more than 11,000 clones in the sample, under 65% are singletons; the top ten hold around 9.9%. Peripheral blood and lesional scalp punch biopsies were taken from alopecia areata patients. The sample here was skin, taken at week 0. Source of these receptors: a human donor with alopecia areata.

This clone was found a few times. The chain combines TRBV28 with TRBJ1-1; 9 bases match TRBD1. Per germline, CDR1 MDHEN and CDR2 SYDVKM. The CDR3 consists of 18 residues. J lost 4 bases, V lost 6 bases, and 18 bases had no gene match. Here the CDR3 DNA reads TGTGCCAGCAGCCCTCACAGGGACAGGGCAGGCCTGTTCACTGAAGCTTTCTTT. Protein product: CASSPHRDRAGLFTEAFF. The full variable domain, with the rest looked up from reference TRBV28 and TRBJ1-1, is DVKVTQSSRYLVKRTGEKVFLECVQDMDHENMFWYRQDPGLGLRLIYFSYDVKMKEKGDIPEGYSVSREKKERFSLILESASTNQTSMYLCASSPHRDRAGLFTEAFFGQGTRLTVV.

CDR3: CSVTSSSGNTIYF. DNA for the CDR3: TGCAGCGTTACTAGCAGCTCTGGAAACACCATATATTTT. The chain carries TRBV29-1 and TRBJ1-3; the D is unclear. V lost 5 bases to trimming and J lost 0 bases, with 8 bases between them. The length of the CDR3 is 13 residues. Per germline, CDR1 SQVTM and CDR2 ANQGSEA.

This chain uses TRBV7-3 with TRBJ2-5; possibly TRBD1 for D (6 bases). Per germline, CDR1 SGHTA and CDR2 FQGTGA. Deletions cut 5 bases from V and 1 base from J, with 8 bases between. This CDR3 contains 13 residues. The CDR3 loop is CASSTGPQETQYF. Here the CDR3 DNA reads TGTGCCAGCAGCACAGGGCCCCAAGAGACCCAGTACTTC.

This clone is medium-sized by share. The rearrangement joins TRBV11-2 to TRBJ2-3, with unresolved D. This CDR3 comprises 14 residues. Trimming took 4 bases from V and 4 from J, leaving 12 bases between them. Germline V gives CDR1 SGHAT, CDR2 FQNNGV. The CDR3 spells CASSSPILPDTQYF. Here the CDR3 DNA reads TGTGCCAGCAGCTCTCCCATCTTACCAGATACGCAGTATTTT. Looking up the rest from reference TRBV11-2 and TRBJ2-3 gives the full variable domain: EAGVAQSPRYKIIEKRQSVAFWCNPISGHATLYWYQQILGQGPKLLIQFQNNGVVDDSQLPKDRFSAERLKGVDSTLKIQPAKLEDSAVYLCASSSPILPDTQYFGPGTRLTVL.

The chain is built from TRBV5-1 and TRBJ2-7; D unclear. CDR3 size: 13 residues. V dropped 3 bases and J dropped 2 bases, with 9 bases sitting between them. The germline CDR1 and CDR2 sequences are SGHRS and YFSETQ. CDR3 loop: CASSYESPYEQYF. CDR3 coding DNA: TGCGCCAGCAGCTACGAATCGCCCTACGAGCAGTACTTC.

On this clone itself: A read error may produce the germline difference seen at one junction end. V gene TRBV6-4 combines with J gene TRBJ2-5; D gene unclear. The CDR3 covers 13 residues. In germline, CDR1 is MRHNA, CDR2 SNTAGT. As DNA, the CDR3 is TGTGCCAGCAGTACAGCTGACCAAGAGGCCCAGTACTTC. It is translated as CASSTADQEAQYF.

J is TRBJ1-2 and V is TRBV29-1, with 8 bases identical to TRBD1. Trimming at V came to 6 bases and at J to 4 bases, leaving 13 bases not matched to a gene. The CDR3 loop spans 15 amino acids. CDR1 is SQVTM, CDR2 ANQGSEA, per germline. The CDR3 loop is CSVLQGELGFYGYTF. In DNA, the CDR3 is TGCAGCGTCCTACAGGGGGAACTCGGGTTCTATGGCTACACCTTC. The variable domain in full, completed from reference TRBV29-1 and TRBJ1-2, reads SAVISQKPSRDICQRGTSLTIQCQVDSQVTMMFWYRQQPGQSLTLIATANQGSEATYESGFVIDKFPISRPNLTFSTLTVSNMSPEDSSIYLCSVLQGELGFYGYTFGSGTRLTVV.

The chain carries TRBV7-3 and TRBJ1-2; TRBD1 matches at 9 bases. This CDR3 has 13 residues. Unmatched junction bases numbered 6, after V lost 6 bases and J lost 7 bases. In germline, CDR1 is SGHTA, CDR2 FQGTGA. CDR3 nucleotides: TGTGCCAGCAGACTTACAGGGGGCGGTGGCTACACCTTC. It translates to CASRLTGGGGYTF.

This clone was seen only a few times. V gene TRBV9 combines with J gene TRBJ2-5; D unclear. The CDR3 covers 14 residues. Germline V CDR1 and CDR2: SGDLS, YYNGEE. V lost 0 bases and J 0 bases, leaving 6 bases between the germline ends. CDR3 coding DNA: TGTGCCAGCAGCGTAGCAGGATACCAAGAGACCCAGTACTTC. Its protein is CASSVAGYQETQYF.

The CDR3 here is CASSLVVGPSYNEQFF. CDR3 bases: TGTGCCAGCAGCTTGGTTGTGGGGCCCTCCTACAATGAGCAGTTCTTC. The J gene is TRBJ2-1, the V gene TRBV5-4, with D possibly matching TRBD1 (5 bases). The germline V gene encodes CDR1 SGHNT and CDR2 YYREEE (reference sequence). The length of the CDR3 is 16 residues. V was pared by 0 bases and J by 0 bases, with 10 bases between.

This clone was seen a few times. The chain carries TRBV7-9 and TRBJ2-1, with 8 nucleotides matching TRBD2. Germline assignment: CDR1 SEHNR and CDR2 FQNEAQ (reference sequence). Trimming at V came to 4 bases and at J to 7 bases, leaving 15 bases not matched to a gene. The CDR3 contains 17 residues. The CDR3 loop reads CASSSSLTSGGFNEQFF. The CDR3 nucleotides are TGTGCCAGCAGCTCGTCCCTCACTAGCGGAGGATTTAATGAGCAGTTCTTC.

This clone was detected a few times. The V and J genes are TRBV7-9 and TRBJ2-1; 9 nucleotides agree with TRBD1. Germline CDR1 reads SEHNR; CDR2 reads FQNEAQ (reference sequence). The length of the CDR3 is 15 residues. Trimming cost V 5 bases and J 8 bases; bases outside gene matches: 10. The CDR3: CASSTGQGFSDEQFF. In DNA form, the CDR3 reads TGTGCCAGCAGCACGGGACAGGGCTTTTCGGATGAGCAGTTCTTC.

The chain employs TRBV28 and TRBJ2-7; 7 bases match TRBD1. The V gene's germline CDR1 is MDHEN and CDR2 SYDVKM. The V segment lost 5 bases and the J segment 2 bases; nucleotides outside the gene matches: 6. The CDR3 contains 14 residues. CDR3 sequence (DNA): TGTGCCAGCAGTACGAGACAGGGAGCCTACGAGCAGTACTTC. As protein: CASSTRQGAYEQYF.

This clone is classed as large. This chain joins TRBV27 and TRBJ2-1, with TRBD2 matching over 8 bases. The germline V gene encodes CDR1 MNHEY and CDR2 SMNVEV (reference sequence). Germline trimming cut 6 bases from V and 3 bases from J; bases unmatched to any gene: 7. This CDR3 has 15 residues. The CDR3 reads CASSVRGGIYNEQFF. The CDR3 DNA reads as TGTGCCAGCAGCGTACGGGGGGGGATCTACAATGAGCAGTTCTTC.

The chain recombines TRBV4-2 with TRBJ1-2, with 7 positions matching TRBD1. From germline, CDR1 is LGHNA and CDR2 YNFKEQ. CDR3 length equals 16 residues. The V segment lost 0 bases and the J segment 5 bases; nucleotides outside the gene matches: 9. In nucleotides, the CDR3 is TGTGCCAGCAGCCAAGATAGGAACGGACAGGTGTATGGCTACACCTTC. Protein sequence: CASSQDRNGQVYGYTF.

J is TRBJ2-4 and V is TRBV28, with TRBD2 as a possible D gene (7 bases). The germline CDR1 and CDR2 sequences are MDHEN and SYDVKM. V shed 3 bases and J shed 0 bases, with 24 bases lying between them. The CDR3 loop spans 20 amino acids. Here the CDR3 reads CASSFSRGGSAELAKNIQYF. The CDR3 bases are TGTGCCAGCAGTTTCTCGAGGGGGGGCTCGGCGGAGCTAGCCAAAAACATTCAGTACTTC.

The J gene is TRBJ1-1, the V gene TRBV5-4; D possibly corresponds to TRBD1 (6 bases). The V gene's germline CDR1 is SGHNT and CDR2 YYREEE (reference sequence). The ends were cut back, 4 bases at V and 8 bases at J, with 15 bases in the middle. The CDR3 runs to 13 residues. CDR3 loop: CASSGDTTEEAFF. CDR3 sequence (DNA): TGTGCCAGCAGCGGGGACACGACTGAGGAAGCTTTCTTT.

This rearrangement joins TRBV30 to TRBJ2-6, with no clear D. V was clipped by 4 bases and J by 3 bases, with 4 bases between them. Germline V gene data show CDR1 as GTSNPN and CDR2 as SVGIG (reference sequence). This CDR3 spans 12 amino acids. CDR3 residues: CAWMFGANVLTF. The CDR3 DNA follows: TGTGCCTGGATGTTTGGGGCCAACGTCCTGACTTTC.

This chain connects TRBV11-2 to TRBJ2-7; D possibly corresponds to TRBD1 (5 bases). From germline, CDR1 is SGHAT and CDR2 FQNNGV. CDR3 size: 16 residues. Trimming removed 2 bases at V and 0 bases at J, with 14 bases between. The CDR3 loop reads CASSLFSGNSSYEQYF. CDR3 in DNA: TGTGCCAGCAGCTTATTTTCAGGGAATAGCTCCTACGAGCAGTACTTC.

The chain carries TRBV4-1 and TRBJ2-1; D is unclear. Deletions cut 4 bases from V and 3 bases from J, with 22 bases between. From germline, CDR1 is MGHRA and CDR2 YSYEKL. CDR3 length: 18 amino acids. The CDR3 spells CASSRTTLGPLGYNEQFF. The CDR3 DNA is TGCGCCAGCAGCCGCACCACCCTCGGACCACTCGGCTACAATGAGCAGTTCTTC.

The chain is built from TRBV7-9 and TRBJ1-6; D is possibly TRBD1 (6 bases). This CDR3 is built from 16 residues. V dropped 3 bases and J dropped 3 bases, with 12 bases sitting between them. Germline V gives CDR1 SEHNR, CDR2 FQNEAQ (reference sequence). CDR3 nucleotide sequence: TGTGCCAGCAGCTTGGGGACACAGGACTATAATTCACCCCTCCACTTT. Translation gives CASSLGTQDYNSPLHF. The whole variable domain, filled in from reference TRBV7-9 and TRBJ1-6, reads DTGVSQNPRHKITKRGQNVTFRCDPISEHNRLYWYRQTLGQGPEFLTYFQNEAQLEKSRLLSDRFSAERPKGSFSTLEIQRTEQGDSAMYLCASSLGTQDYNSPLHFGNGTRLTVT.

The V call is TRBV4-3, the J call TRBJ2-4; perhaps TRBD2 as D (6 bases). This CDR3 region has 14 residues. Germline V CDR1 and CDR2: LGHNA, YSLEER. Trimming removed 0 bases from V and 7 bases from J, with 10 bases in between. The CDR3 nucleotides read TGCGCCAGCAGCCAAGATATGGGGGGTAACATTCAGTACTTC. Translation: CASSQDMGGNIQYF.

The J gene is TRBJ2-2, the V gene TRBV29-1; the D gene is possibly TRBD2 (6 bases). V lost 5 bases to trimming and J lost 0 bases, with 10 bases between them. Germline V CDR1 and CDR2: SQVTM, ANQGSEA. The CDR3 is 14 residues long. In nucleotides, the CDR3 is TGCAGCGTTCGGGAGCTATCGAACACCGGGGAGCTGTTTTTT. As protein: CSVRELSNTGELFF.

This rearrangement joins TRBV5-6 to TRBJ2-6; unclear D gene. V lost 4 bases and J lost 0, with 11 bases in between. This CDR3 has 16 amino acids. Germline CDR1 reads SGHDT; CDR2 reads YYEEEE. As DNA, the CDR3 is TGTGCCAGCAGCCGAGAACTTAGCTCTGGGGCCAACGTCCTGACTTTC. This codes for CASSRELSSGANVLTF.

The chain carries TRBV6-5 and TRBJ1-4; tentative D call: TRBD1 (5 bases). V shed 10 bases and J shed 7 bases, with 16 bases lying between them. Germline V gives CDR1 MNHEY, CDR2 SVGAGI. The CDR3 is 13 amino acids. This CDR3 is CATLGRRGEKLFF. In DNA, the CDR3 is TGTGCCACCCTGGGACGCCGGGGTGAAAAACTGTTTTTT.

The rearrangement joins TRBV7-2 to TRBJ2-3; TRBD2 aligns across 7 bases. CDR1 SGHTA and CDR2 FQGNSA come from the germline V gene. This CDR3 comprises 15 residues. J lost 6 bases, V lost 5 bases, and 11 bases had no gene match. Written as DNA, the CDR3 is TGTGCCAGCAGCCCACCCAAGCGGGGCGCGGATACGCAGTATTTT. This sequence encodes CASSPPKRGADTQYF.

This clone was counted between two and nine times. The chain has TRBV29-1 and TRBJ1-2; no clear D gene. The CDR3 contains 14 residues. Germline V gives CDR1 SQVTM, CDR2 ANQGSEA. CDR3 protein: CSLRSGGERYGYTF. The CDR3, as DNA: TGCAGTTTAAGGTCAGGCGGCGAACGATATGGCTACACCTTC. The whole variable domain, filled in from reference TRBV29-1 and TRBJ1-2, reads SAVISQKPSRDICQRGTSLTIQCQVDSQVTMMFWYRQQPGQSLTLIATANQGSEATYESGFVIDKFPISRPNLTFSTLTVSNMSPEDSSIYLCSLRSGGERYGYTFGSGTRLTVV.

The gene calls are TRBV11-2 and TRBJ2-5, with TRBD2 identical over 11 bases. Germline V gene lookup returns CDR1 SGHAT and CDR2 FQNNGV. Unmatched junction bases numbered 17, after V lost 7 bases and J lost 1 base. The CDR3 covers 19 residues. The CDR3 DNA reads TGTGCCAGCACACACTCCCTTAGCGGGGGGGCCTACTTCCAAGAGACCCAGTACTTC. Protein product: CASTHSLSGGAYFQETQYF. The full variable domain, completed using reference TRBV11-2 and TRBJ2-5, is EAGVAQSPRYKIIEKRQSVAFWCNPISGHATLYWYQQILGQGPKLLIQFQNNGVVDDSQLPKDRFSAERLKGVDSTLKIQPAKLEDSAVYLCASTHSLSGGAYFQETQYFGPGTRLLVL.

A remark on this clone: At one of its ends the junction is not consistent with the germline gene, which may arise from a read error. This chain links TRBV2 with TRBJ2-2; D may match TRBD1 or TRBD2 (6 bases each). The CDR3 extends over 15 amino acids. Germline CDR1 SNHLY, CDR2 FYNNEI. This CDR3 reads CASSEERGRGGERFF. The CDR3 bases are TGTGCCAGCAGTGAGGAACGGGGGCGGGGCGGGGAGCGGTTTTTT.